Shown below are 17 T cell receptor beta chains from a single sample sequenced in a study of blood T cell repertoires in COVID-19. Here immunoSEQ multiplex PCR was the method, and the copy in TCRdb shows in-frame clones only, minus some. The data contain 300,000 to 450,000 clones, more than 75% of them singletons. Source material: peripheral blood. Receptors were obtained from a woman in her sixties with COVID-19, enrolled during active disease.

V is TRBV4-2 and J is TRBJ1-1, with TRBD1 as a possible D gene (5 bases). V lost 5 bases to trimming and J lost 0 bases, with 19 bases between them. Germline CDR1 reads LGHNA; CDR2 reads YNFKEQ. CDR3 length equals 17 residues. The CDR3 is CASSDIFVKGMNTEAFF. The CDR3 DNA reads TGTGCCAGCAGCGATATTTTTGTGAAGGGGATGAACACTGAAGCTTTCTTT.

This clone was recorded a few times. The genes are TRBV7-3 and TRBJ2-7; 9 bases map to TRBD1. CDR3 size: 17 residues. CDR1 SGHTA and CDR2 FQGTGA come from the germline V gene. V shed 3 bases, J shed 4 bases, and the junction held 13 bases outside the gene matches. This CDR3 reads CASSFTGTGMTPYEQYF. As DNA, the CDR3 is TGTGCCAGCAGCTTTACCGGGACAGGGATGACCCCATACGAGCAGTACTTC.

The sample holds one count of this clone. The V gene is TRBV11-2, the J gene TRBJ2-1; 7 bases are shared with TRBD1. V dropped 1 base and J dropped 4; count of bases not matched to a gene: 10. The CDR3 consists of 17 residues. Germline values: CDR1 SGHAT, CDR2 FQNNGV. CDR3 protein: CASSLARQGPRYNEQFF. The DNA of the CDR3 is TGTGCCAGCAGCTTAGCCCGACAGGGACCCCGATACAATGAGCAGTTCTTC.

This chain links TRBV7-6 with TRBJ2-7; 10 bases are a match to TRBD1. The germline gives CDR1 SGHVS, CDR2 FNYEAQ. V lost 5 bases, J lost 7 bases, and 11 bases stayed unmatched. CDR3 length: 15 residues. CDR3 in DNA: TGTGCCAGCAGCCCCTTCCGGGACAGGGGTGGGGAGCAGTACTTC. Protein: CASSPFRDRGGEQYF.

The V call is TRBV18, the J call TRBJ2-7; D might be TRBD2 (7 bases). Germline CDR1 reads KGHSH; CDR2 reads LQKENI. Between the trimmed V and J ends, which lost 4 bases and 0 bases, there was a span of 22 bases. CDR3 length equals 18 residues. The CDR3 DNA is TGTGCCAGCTCACAGGGGGGGACCGGGACGGCGAGCTCCTACGAGCAGTACTTC. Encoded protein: CASSQGGTGTASSYEQYF. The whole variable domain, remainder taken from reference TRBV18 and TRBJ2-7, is NAGVMQNPRHLVRRRGQEARLRCSPMKGHSHVYWYRQLPEEGLKFMVYLQKENIIDESGMPKERFSAEFPKEGPSILRIQQVVRGDSAAYFCASSQGGTGTASSYEQYFGPGTRLTVT.

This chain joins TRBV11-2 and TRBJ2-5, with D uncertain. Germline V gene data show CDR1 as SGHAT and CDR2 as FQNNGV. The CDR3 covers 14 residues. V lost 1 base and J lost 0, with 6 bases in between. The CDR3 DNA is TGTGCCAGCAGCTTAGGAGCGTACCAAGAGACCCAGTACTTC. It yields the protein CASSLGAYQETQYF.

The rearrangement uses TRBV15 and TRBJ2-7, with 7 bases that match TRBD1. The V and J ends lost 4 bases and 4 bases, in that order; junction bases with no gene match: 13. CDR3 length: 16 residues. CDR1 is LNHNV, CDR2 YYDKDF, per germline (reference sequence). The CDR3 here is CATSKTGKAFQYEQYF. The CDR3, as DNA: TGTGCCACCAGCAAGACAGGGAAGGCATTTCAGTACGAGCAGTACTTC. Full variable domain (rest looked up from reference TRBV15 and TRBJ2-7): DAMVIQNPRYQVTQFGKPVTLSCSQTLNHNVMYWYQQKSSQAPKLLFHYYDKDFNNEADTPDNFQSRRPNTSFCFLDIRSPGLGDTAMYLCATSKTGKAFQYEQYFGPGTRLTVT.

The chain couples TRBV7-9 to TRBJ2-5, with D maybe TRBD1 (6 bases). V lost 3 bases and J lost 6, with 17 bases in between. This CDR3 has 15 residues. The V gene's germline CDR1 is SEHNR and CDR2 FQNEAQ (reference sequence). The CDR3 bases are TGTGCCAGCAGCTTGTATAAGGGGGACCCGAAGACCCAGTACTTC. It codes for CASSLYKGDPKTQYF. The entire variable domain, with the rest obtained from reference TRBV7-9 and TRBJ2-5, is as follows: DTGVSQNPRHKITKRGQNVTFRCDPISEHNRLYWYRQTLGQGPEFLTYFQNEAQLEKSRLLSDRFSAERPKGSFSTLEIQRTEQGDSAMYLCASSLYKGDPKTQYFGPGTRLLVL.

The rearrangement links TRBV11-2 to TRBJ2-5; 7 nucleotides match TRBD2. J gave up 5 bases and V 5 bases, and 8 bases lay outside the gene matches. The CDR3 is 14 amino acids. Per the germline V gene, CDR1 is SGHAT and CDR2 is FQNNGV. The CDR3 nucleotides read TGTGCCAGCAGCGGGGGAGGGGTCCGGGAGACCCAGTACTTC. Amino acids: CASSGGGVRETQYF.

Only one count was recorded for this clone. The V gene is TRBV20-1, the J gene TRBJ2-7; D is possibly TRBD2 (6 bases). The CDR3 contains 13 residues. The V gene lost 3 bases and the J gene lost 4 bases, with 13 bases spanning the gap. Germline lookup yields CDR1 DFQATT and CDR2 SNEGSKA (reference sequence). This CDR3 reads CSASHPGRYEQYF. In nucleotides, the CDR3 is TGCAGTGCTAGTCATCCAGGGAGGTACGAGCAGTACTTC.

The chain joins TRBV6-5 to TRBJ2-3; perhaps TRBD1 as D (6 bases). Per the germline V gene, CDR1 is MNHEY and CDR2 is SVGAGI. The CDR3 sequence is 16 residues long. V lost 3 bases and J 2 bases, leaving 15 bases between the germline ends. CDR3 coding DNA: TGTGCCAGCAGTTATGCAGGGGCCGGATTCACAGATACGCAGTATTTT. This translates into CASSYAGAGFTDTQYF.

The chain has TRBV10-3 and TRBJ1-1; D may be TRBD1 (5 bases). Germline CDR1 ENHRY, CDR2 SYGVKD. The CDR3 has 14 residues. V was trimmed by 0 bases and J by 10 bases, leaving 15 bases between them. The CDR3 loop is CAISESNLGVGAFF. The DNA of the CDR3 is TGTGCCATCAGTGAGTCGAATTTAGGGGTTGGAGCTTTCTTT.

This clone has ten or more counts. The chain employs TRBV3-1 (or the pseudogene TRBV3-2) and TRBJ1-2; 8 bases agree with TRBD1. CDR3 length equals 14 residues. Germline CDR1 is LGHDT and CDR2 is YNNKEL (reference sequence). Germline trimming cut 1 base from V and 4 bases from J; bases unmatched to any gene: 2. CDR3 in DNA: TGTGCCAGCAGCCAAGTGGACAGGGTCTATGGCTACACCTTC. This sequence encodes CASSQVDRVYGYTF.

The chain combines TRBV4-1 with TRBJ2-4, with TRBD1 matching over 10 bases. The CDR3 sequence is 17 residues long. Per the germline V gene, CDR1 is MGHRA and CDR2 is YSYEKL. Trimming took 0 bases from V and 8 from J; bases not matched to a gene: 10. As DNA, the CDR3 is TGCGCCAGCAGCCAAGATTGGGGACAGGGGCGGAGAGACATTCAGTACTTC. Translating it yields CASSQDWGQGRRDIQYF.

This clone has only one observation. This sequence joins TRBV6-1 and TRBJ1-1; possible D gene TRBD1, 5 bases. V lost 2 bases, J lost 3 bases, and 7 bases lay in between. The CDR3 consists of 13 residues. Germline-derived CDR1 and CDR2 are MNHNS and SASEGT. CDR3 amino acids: CASSEQGHTEAFF. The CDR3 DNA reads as TGTGCCAGCAGTGAACAGGGCCACACTGAAGCTTTCTTT.

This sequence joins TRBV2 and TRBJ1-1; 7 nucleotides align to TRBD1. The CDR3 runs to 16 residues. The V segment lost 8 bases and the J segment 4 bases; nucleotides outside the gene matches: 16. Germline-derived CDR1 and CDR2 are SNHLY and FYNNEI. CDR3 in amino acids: CASGLQSLSGGTEAFF. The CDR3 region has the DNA TGTGCCAGCGGCCTCCAAAGTCTATCAGGGGGCACTGAAGCTTTCTTT.

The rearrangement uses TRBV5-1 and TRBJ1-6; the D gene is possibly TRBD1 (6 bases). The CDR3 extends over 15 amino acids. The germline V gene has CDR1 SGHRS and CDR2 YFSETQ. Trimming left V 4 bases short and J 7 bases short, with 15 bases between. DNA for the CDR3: TGCGCCAGCAGCCCGACAGGTCTGGGAAATTCACCCCTCCACTTT. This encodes CASSPTGLGNSPLHF.